The 18 T cell receptor beta chains presented below share a single source sample, sequenced in a study of blood T cell repertoires in COVID-19. Clones were sequenced by immunoSEQ multiplex PCR, and TCRdb holds only the in-frame ones, with some missing. The data contain about 40,000 clones, 80% to 90% of them singletons. Sequences were obtained from peripheral blood. The receptors derive from a middle-aged man with active COVID-19.

Only a few counts were recorded for this clone. The CDR3 region has the DNA TGTGCCACCAGCAGAGACCCCAGGGGATCGGGAAACACCATATATTTT. It encodes CATSRDPRGSGNTIYF. This chain connects TRBV15 to TRBJ1-3; possibly TRBD1 for D (6 bases). This CDR3 has 16 amino acids. The V gene lost 0 bases and the J gene lost 4 bases, with 13 bases spanning the gap. Germline assignment: CDR1 LNHNV and CDR2 YYDKDF (reference sequence).

This chain connects TRBV28 to TRBJ2-7; perhaps TRBD2 as D (6 bases). There are 14 residues in the CDR3. The germline CDR1 and CDR2 sequences are MDHEN and SYDVKM. Trimming took 4 bases from V and 1 from J, leaving 11 bases between them. The CDR3 spells CASSSIAVSYEQYF. The CDR3 DNA is TGTGCCAGCAGTTCTATAGCGGTGTCCTACGAGCAGTACTTC.

The CDR3 reads CAIDQGAFSYEQYF. For the CDR3, the DNA is TGTGCCATAGACCAGGGGGCCTTCTCCTACGAGCAGTACTTC. The chain has TRBV21-1 and TRBJ2-7; the table's D gene call, TRBD1, was not cross checked with the DNA. TRBV21-1 counts as a pseudogene. This CDR3 is built from 14 residues.

This clone has just one count. The genes are TRBV10-3 and TRBJ2-5; 11 bases match TRBD2. The germline V gene encodes CDR1 ENHRY and CDR2 SYGVKD. V gave up 5 bases and J gave up 5 bases; unmatched junction bases: 10. This CDR3 has 16 residues. The CDR3 region has the DNA TGTGCCATCAGTCCCACTAGCGGGAGTGTATCTGAGACCCAGTACTTC. This sequence encodes CAISPTSGSVSETQYF.

The J gene is TRBJ1-1, the V gene TRBV5-1; D unclear. The germline gives CDR1 SGHRS, CDR2 YFSETQ. The CDR3 is 13 amino acids. The V gene lost 3 bases and the J gene lost 5 bases, with 11 bases spanning the gap. CDR3 amino acids: CASSYDILTEAFF. The CDR3 coding sequence is TGCGCCAGCAGCTACGACATCTTGACTGAAGCTTTCTTT.

This sequence joins TRBV27 and TRBJ2-7; 7 bases align to TRBD1. The CDR3 has 13 residues. The junction had 8 bases not matched to a gene; V was cut back by 6 bases and J by 6 bases. Germline CDR1 is MNHEY and CDR2 is SMNVEV (reference sequence). As DNA, the CDR3 is TGTGCCAGCAGACAACAGGGGCGCGGCGAGCAGTACTTC. Amino acid sequence: CASRQQGRGEQYF.

This clone has only one observation. CDR3 protein: CASSPGTGGRISEAFF. The CDR3 bases are TGTGCCAGCTCACCGGGGACAGGGGGGCGCATCAGTGAAGCTTTCTTT. This chain connects TRBV18 to TRBJ1-1; TRBD1 agrees at 11 bases. Germline trimming cut 3 bases from V and 7 bases from J; bases unmatched to any gene: 10. Germline V gene data show CDR1 as KGHSH and CDR2 as LQKENI. There are 16 residues in the CDR3. The whole variable domain, filled in from reference TRBV18 and TRBJ1-1, reads NAGVMQNPRHLVRRRGQEARLRCSPMKGHSHVYWYRQLPEEGLKFMVYLQKENIIDESGMPKERFSAEFPKEGPSILRIQQVVRGDSAAYFCASSPGTGGRISEAFFGQGTRLTVV.

The chain uses TRBV10-3 and TRBJ1-1, with unresolved D. V lost 5 bases, J lost 1 base, and 11 bases lay in between. There are 14 residues in the CDR3. CDR1 and CDR2 from the germline V gene are ENHRY and SYGVKD. The CDR3 reads CAISQRQRNTEAFF. DNA of the CDR3: TGTGCCATCAGTCAGCGCCAGAGGAACACTGAAGCTTTCTTT.

This clone was seen more than once but under ten times. The rearrangement links TRBV6-5 to TRBJ2-7, with D perhaps matching TRBD2 (6 bases). This CDR3 is 15 amino acids long. Germline V lookup: CDR1 MNHEY, CDR2 SVGAGI. The V end lost 7 bases, the J end lost 4 bases, and 20 bases lay between the germline ends. This CDR3 is CASTNGRDSGYEQYF. In nucleotides, the CDR3 is TGTGCCAGCACCAACGGGCGGGACTCGGGGTACGAGCAGTACTTC.

This chain links TRBV27 with TRBJ2-1, with D possibly matching TRBD2 (6 bases). CDR1 is MNHEY and CDR2 is SMNVEV in the germline V gene (reference sequence). The CDR3 loop spans 13 amino acids. V lost 5 bases to trimming and J lost 8 bases, with 13 bases between them. DNA for the CDR3: TGTGCCAGCAGTCTATTCCCGGGAGATGAGCAGTTCTTC. It codes for CASSLFPGDEQFF.

CDR3 residues: CASSGRQNTEAFF. CDR3 DNA sequence: TGTGCCAGCAGTGGTAGACAGAACACTGAAGCTTTCTTT. The chain couples TRBV2 to TRBJ1-1, with D uncertain. Germline CDR1 reads SNHLY; CDR2 reads FYNNEI. The CDR3 spans 13 residues. V lost 4 bases, J lost 1 base, and 7 bases lay in between.

The chain combines TRBV19 with TRBJ2-4, with 10 bases lining up with TRBD1. This CDR3 has 13 amino acids. V was pared by 6 bases and J by 16 bases, with 12 bases of the junction left unmatched. CDR1 and CDR2 (germline): LNHDA, SQIVND (reference sequence). DNA for the CDR3: TGTGCCAGTAGAAACCTGGGACAGGGGCGAGATTACTTC. Residues: CASRNLGQGRDYF.

This clone was detected only a few times. V usage is TRBV7-7 and J usage is TRBJ2-5, with a possible D match to TRBD2 (6 bases). Germline CDR1 SSHAT, CDR2 FNYEAQ (reference sequence). V shed 4 bases and J shed 1 base, with 10 bases lying between them. This CDR3 spans 14 amino acids. The CDR3 DNA is TGTGCCAGCAGCTCAAACGGGGGCCAAGAGACCCAGTACTTC. It specifies CASSSNGGQETQYF. The full variable domain, with the rest looked up from reference TRBV7-7 and TRBJ2-5, is GAGVSQSPRYKVTKRGQDVTLRCDPISSHATLYWYQQALGQGPEFLTYFNYEAQPDKSGLPSDRFSAERPEGSISTLTIQRTEQRDSAMYRCASSSNGGQETQYFGPGTRLLVL.

The chain links TRBV7-9 to TRBJ2-1, with 13 bases aligning to TRBD2. Germline values: CDR1 SEHNR, CDR2 FQNEAQ (reference sequence). The CDR3 is 19 residues long. V gave up 6 bases and J gave up 2 bases; unmatched junction bases: 13. This CDR3 is CASRPGLAGPRATYNEQFF. The CDR3 coding sequence is TGTGCCAGCAGACCGGGACTAGCGGGACCCCGGGCCACCTACAATGAGCAGTTCTTC.

The gene calls are TRBV5-4 and TRBJ2-7; D is perhaps TRBD1 (5 bases). V was shortened by 4 bases and J by 0 bases, with 11 bases between the two germline ends. CDR3 length: 14 amino acids. Looked up from germline, CDR1 is SGHNT and CDR2 is YYREEE (reference sequence). In nucleotides, the CDR3 is TGTGCCAGCAGCCCAGGGCGCCTCTCCTACGAGCAGTACTTC. Its translation is CASSPGRLSYEQYF.

V and J are TRBV5-6 and TRBJ2-7; D remains ambiguous. This CDR3 comprises 14 residues. V gave up 1 base and J gave up 0 bases, with 8 bases separating them. Germline assignment: CDR1 SGHDT and CDR2 YYEEEE. The CDR3 spells CASSLTGSSYEQYF. CDR3 DNA: TGTGCCAGCAGCTTGACTGGTAGCTCCTACGAGCAGTACTTC.

The rearrangement links TRBV28 to TRBJ1-3; the match to TRBD1 covers 10 bases. Per germline, CDR1 MDHEN and CDR2 SYDVKM. Trimming took 3 bases from V and 7 from J; bases not matched to a gene: 6. The CDR3 runs 15 residues. CDR3 sequence: CASSLGRTGGNTIYF. Here the CDR3 DNA reads TGTGCCAGCAGTTTGGGTAGGACAGGGGGGAACACCATATATTTT.

Note on this clone: Other DNA sequences from this sample encode an identical CDR3 as well. This chain uses TRBV19 with TRBJ2-2; maybe TRBD2 (5 bases). Trimming shortened V by 1 base and J by 2 bases, and 11 bases separated the two germline ends. CDR1 and CDR2 from the germline V gene are LNHDA and SQIVND (reference sequence). The CDR3 sequence is 16 residues long. The CDR3 sequence: CASSIVGSANTGELFF. DNA of the CDR3: TGTGCCAGTAGTATAGTAGGTAGCGCAAACACCGGGGAGCTGTTTTTT.